This is a list of T cell receptor beta chains from one sample in a study of blood T cell repertoires in COVID-19. Produced via immunoSEQ multiplex PCR; TCRdb's table is partial and in-frame only. Of under 300,000 clones detected, approximately 90% appear once; the ten largest clones hold roughly 2.5%. The sample consisted of PBMCs or T cells enriched from blood (not recorded which). The receptor source for this set is a woman aged 35 to 49 with acute COVID-19. Both conserved end residues are part of each CDR3. A D gene is named only where the DNA matches it firmly. Not every row has a clone size; where given, it reads once, few, many or a size class.

TRBJ2-3	once	TRBV2	TRBD1	TGTGCCAGCGGACAGGCGACACGCACAGATACGCAGTATTTT	CASGQATRTDTQYF
TRBJ2-5	few	TRBV5-3	TRBD2	TGTGCCAGAAGCTTGGGACAGCGGGAGGCCAACCAAGAGACCCAGTACTTC	CARSLGQREANQETQYF
TRBJ1-1	-	TRBV6-5	TRBD1	TGTGCCAGCAGTAAACTGACAGGGGATCACACTGAAGCGTTCTTT	CASSKLTGDHTEAFF
TRBJ2-2	-	TRBV5-1	-	TGCGCCAGCAGCTTGGACGGGAGGAACACCGGGGAGCTGTTTTTT	CASSLDGRNTGELFF
TRBJ1-3	-	TRBV7-2	-	TGTGCCAGCAGCTTAGGTCCTGGGGCGAACGGAAACACCATATATTTT	CASSLGPGANGNTIYF
TRBJ2-7	-	TRBV5-1	-	TGCGCCAGCAGCATAGACAAACCGAGCTCCTACGAGCAGTACTTC	CASSIDKPSSYEQYF
TRBJ2-5	-	TRBV5-1	TRBD2	TGCGCCAGCAGCCGGGGGTCTAGCGGCCAAGAGACCCAGTACTTC	CASSRGSSGQETQYF
TRBJ2-1	-	TRBV24-1	TRBD2	TGTGCCACCAGTGATTCCGGACTAGCGGGAGAGAGGAATGAGCAGTTCTTC	CATSDSGLAGERNEQFF
TRBJ2-7	-	TRBV10-3	TRBD2	TGTGCCATCAGTGGGACTAGCGGGGGCGGCGACGAGCAGTACTTC	CAISGTSGGGDEQYF
TRBJ2-3	-	TRBV7-2	TRBD2	TGTGCCAGCAGCCCTGAGGTTGCGGGGGGGCGCAATACGCAGTATTTT	CASSPEVAGGRNTQYF